What follows is one T cell receptor beta chain and its context. The PCR contained 60 Vbeta and 13 Jbeta primers. Only in-frame clones appear in the TCRdb table, and some are missing; sequencing was by immunoSEQ multiplex PCR. The sample yields 130,000 or so clones, 65% to 75% seen once. V gave up 5 bases and J gave up 5 bases, with 9 bases separating them. The CDR3 runs to 13 residues. Per germline, CDR1 PRHDT and CDR2 FYEKMQ (reference sequence). This record comes from a study of cytomegalovirus exposure and HLA in healthy donors. Sequencing was carried out using PBMCs. The chain combines TRBV13 with TRBJ1-4; D is possibly TRBD1 (6 bases). This receptor was obtained from a man in his forties or fifties in good health and CMV-seropositive. Here the CDR3 reads CASSEQGNEKLFF. The DNA for the CDR3 is TGTGCCAGCAGCGAACAGGGAAATGAAAAACTGTTTTTT.